The clone carrying this TCR beta chain was recorded many times. The antigen remains undetermined. This sample was included in a study of glioma-infiltrating T cells. General study results and limits: Tissue-blood divergence was below expectation in non-neoplastic patients, above in gliomas. Very few CDR3 sequences were shared between tissue and blood.

V gave up 4 bases and J gave up 5 bases; unmatched junction bases: 10. Looked up from germline, CDR1 is MNHEY and CDR2 is SVGEGT. The CDR3 totals 16 residues. TCR alpha and beta CDR3 regions were amplified from RNA using iRepertoire nested multiplex PCR. Tissue mRNA or PBMC total RNA, about 90-400 ng, went into one-step reverse transcription and amplification. Each CDR3 protein is one row after TCRdb ran MiXCR on the multiplex PCR reads. The sample lists approximately 190,000 distinct CDR3 sequences; over 30% were seen once. The chain combines TRBV6-2 or TRBV6-3 with TRBJ2-1; 8 positions match TRBD2. The sequencing sample was made of glioma tissue, nonneoplastic brain tissue, or PBMCs (not recorded which). This TCR was recovered from a human donor with low-grade glioma or glioblastoma, undergoing nonglioma brain surgery, or in good health (not recorded which). CDR3 residues: CASSSTLAGINNEQFF. In DNA, the CDR3 is TGTGCCAGCAGTTCAACGCTAGCGGGTATAAACAATGAGCAGTTCTTC.